This TCR beta chain was observed in a study of T cell responses to AZD1222 COVID-19 vaccine. Turning to this clone: What it binds is unknown.

Trimming shortened V by 7 bases and J by 4 bases, and 11 bases separated the two germline ends. Looked up from germline, CDR1 is SGHAT and CDR2 is FQNNGV. This CDR3 spans 12 amino acids. Sequencing was performed with immunoSEQ multiplex PCR; in TCRdb, only in-frame clones are kept and a portion is missing. This table holds 75,000 to 100,000 clones, around 90% found once. Whole-study findings and limits: The CD4 TCRs associated with vaccination extended across spike and predominated at 160-218 and 743-854. Following two doses of AZD1222, Spike-specific TCR breadth and depth rose.

The chain employs TRBV11-2 and TRBJ2-7; D gene unclear. The receptor was isolated from an adult in good health. The sequenced sample was peripheral blood, obtained on day 0 of AZD1222 vaccination. The CDR3 bases are TGTGCCAGCACCACGGACGTTTACGAGCAGTACTTC. This encodes CASTTDVYEQYF. Based on the CDR3 plus reference TRBV11-2 and TRBJ2-7, the full variable domain is EAGVAQSPRYKIIEKRQSVAFWCNPISGHATLYWYQQILGQGPKLLIQFQNNGVVDDSQLPKDRFSAERLKGVDSTLKIQPAKLEDSAVYLCASTTDVYEQYFGPGTRLTVT.